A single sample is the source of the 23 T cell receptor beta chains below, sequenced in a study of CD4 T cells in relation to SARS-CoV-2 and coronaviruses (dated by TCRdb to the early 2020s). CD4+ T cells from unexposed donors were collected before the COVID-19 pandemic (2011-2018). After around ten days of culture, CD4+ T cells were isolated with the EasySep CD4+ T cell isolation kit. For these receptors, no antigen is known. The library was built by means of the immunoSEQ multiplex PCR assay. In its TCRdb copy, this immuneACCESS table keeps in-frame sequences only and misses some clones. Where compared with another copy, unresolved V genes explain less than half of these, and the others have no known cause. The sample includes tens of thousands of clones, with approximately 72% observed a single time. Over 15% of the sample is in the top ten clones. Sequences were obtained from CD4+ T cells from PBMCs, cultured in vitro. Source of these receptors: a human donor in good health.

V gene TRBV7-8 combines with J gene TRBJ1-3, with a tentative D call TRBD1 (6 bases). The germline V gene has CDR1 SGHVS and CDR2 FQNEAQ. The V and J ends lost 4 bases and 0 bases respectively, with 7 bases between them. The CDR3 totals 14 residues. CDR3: CASSSGVSGNTIYF. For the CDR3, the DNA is TGTGCCAGCAGCTCAGGGGTCTCTGGAAACACCATATATTTT.

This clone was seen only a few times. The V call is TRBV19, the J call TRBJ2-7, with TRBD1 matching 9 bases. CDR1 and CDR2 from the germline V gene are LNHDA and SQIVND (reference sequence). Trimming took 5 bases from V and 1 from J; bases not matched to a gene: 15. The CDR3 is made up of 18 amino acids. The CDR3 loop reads CASSLSGWGTGSSYEQYF. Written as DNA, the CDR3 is TGTGCCAGTAGTCTTTCAGGGTGGGGGACAGGGTCGTCCTACGAGCAGTACTTC. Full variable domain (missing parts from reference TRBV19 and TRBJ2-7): DGGITQSPKYLFRKEGQNVTLSCEQNLNHDAMYWYRQDPGQGLRLIYYSQIVNDFQKGDIAEGYSVSREKKESFPLTVTSAQKNPTAFYLCASSLSGWGTGSSYEQYFGPGTRLTVT.

The CDR3 spells CASSFRTANTEAFF. The CDR3 nucleotides read TGTGCCAGCAGCTTCCGGACAGCAAACACTGAAGCTTTCTTT. This sequence joins TRBV7-2 and TRBJ1-1; TRBD1 is a possible D gene (6 bases). The CDR3 consists of 14 residues. V was shortened by 3 bases and J by 2 bases, with 10 bases between the two germline ends. CDR1 SGHTA and CDR2 FQGNSA come from the germline V gene.

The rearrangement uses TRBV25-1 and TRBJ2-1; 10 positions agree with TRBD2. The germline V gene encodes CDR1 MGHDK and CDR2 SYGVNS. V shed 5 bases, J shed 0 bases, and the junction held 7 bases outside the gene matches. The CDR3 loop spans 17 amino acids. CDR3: CASSRTSGRSSYNEQFF. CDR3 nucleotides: TGTGCCAGCAGTCGGACTAGCGGCCGCAGCTCCTACAATGAGCAGTTCTTC.

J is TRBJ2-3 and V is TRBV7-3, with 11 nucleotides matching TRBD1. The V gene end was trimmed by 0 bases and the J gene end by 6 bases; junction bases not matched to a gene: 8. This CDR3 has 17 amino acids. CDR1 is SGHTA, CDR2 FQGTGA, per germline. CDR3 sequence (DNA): TGTGCCAGCAGCTTAACCTCGGGGACAGGGGGTGGTGATACGCAGTATTTT. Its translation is CASSLTSGTGGGDTQYF. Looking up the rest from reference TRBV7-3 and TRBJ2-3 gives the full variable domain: GAGVSQTPSNKVTEKGKYVELRCDPISGHTALYWYRQSLGQGPEFLIYFQGTGAADDSGLPNDRFFAVRPEGSVSTLKIQRTERGDSAVYLCASSLTSGTGGGDTQYFGPGTRLTVL.

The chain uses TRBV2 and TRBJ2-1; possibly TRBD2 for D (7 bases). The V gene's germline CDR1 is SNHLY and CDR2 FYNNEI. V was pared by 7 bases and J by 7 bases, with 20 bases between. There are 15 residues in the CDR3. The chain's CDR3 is CASIGRGLEGNEQFF. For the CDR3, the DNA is TGTGCCAGCATTGGGCGGGGGCTCGAGGGGAATGAGCAGTTCTTC. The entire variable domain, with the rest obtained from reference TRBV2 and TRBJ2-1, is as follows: EPEVTQTPSHQVTQMGQEVILRCVPISNHLYFYWYRQILGQKVEFLVSFYNNEISEKSEIFDDQFSVERPDGSNFTLKIRSTKLEDSAMYFCASIGRGLEGNEQFFGPGTRLTVL.

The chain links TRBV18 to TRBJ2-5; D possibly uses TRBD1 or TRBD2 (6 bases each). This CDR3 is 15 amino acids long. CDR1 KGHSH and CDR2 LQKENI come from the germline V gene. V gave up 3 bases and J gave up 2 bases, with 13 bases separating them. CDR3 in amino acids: CASSPKGGPQETQYF. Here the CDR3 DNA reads TGTGCCAGCTCACCCAAGGGGGGTCCACAAGAGACCCAGTACTTC.

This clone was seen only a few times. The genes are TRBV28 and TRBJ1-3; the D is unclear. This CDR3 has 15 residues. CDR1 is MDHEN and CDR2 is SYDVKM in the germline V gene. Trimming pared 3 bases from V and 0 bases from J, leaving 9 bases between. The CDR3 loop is CASSFTIPSGNTIYF. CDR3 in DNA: TGTGCCAGCAGTTTCACCATTCCCTCTGGAAACACCATATATTTT.

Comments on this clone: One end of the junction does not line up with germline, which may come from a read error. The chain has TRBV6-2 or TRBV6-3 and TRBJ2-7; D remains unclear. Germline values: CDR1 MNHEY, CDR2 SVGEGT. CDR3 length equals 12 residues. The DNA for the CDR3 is TGTGCTAGCAGTTCTACCCCCGACGAGCAGTACTTC. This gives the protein CASSSTPDEQYF.

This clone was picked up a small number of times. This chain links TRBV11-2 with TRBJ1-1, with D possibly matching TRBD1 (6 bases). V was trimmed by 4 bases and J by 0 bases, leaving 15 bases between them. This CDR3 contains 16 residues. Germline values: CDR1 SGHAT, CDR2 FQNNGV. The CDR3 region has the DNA TGTGCCAGCAGCTCCGTTCAGGGGCCTCTGAACACTGAAGCTTTCTTT. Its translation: CASSSVQGPLNTEAFF.

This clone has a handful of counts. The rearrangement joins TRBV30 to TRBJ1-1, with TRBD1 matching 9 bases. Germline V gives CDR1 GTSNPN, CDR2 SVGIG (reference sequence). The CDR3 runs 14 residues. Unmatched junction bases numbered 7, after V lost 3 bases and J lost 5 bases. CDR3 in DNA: TGTGCCTGGAGGGACGGACAGGGGAATACTGAAGCTTTCTTT. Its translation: CAWRDGQGNTEAFF.

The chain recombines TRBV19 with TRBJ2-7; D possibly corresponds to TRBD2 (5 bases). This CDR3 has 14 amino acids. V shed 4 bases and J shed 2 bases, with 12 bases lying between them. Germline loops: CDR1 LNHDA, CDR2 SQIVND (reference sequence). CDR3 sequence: CASSKGEGPYEQYF. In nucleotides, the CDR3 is TGTGCCAGTAGTAAGGGAGAGGGTCCCTACGAGCAGTACTTC.

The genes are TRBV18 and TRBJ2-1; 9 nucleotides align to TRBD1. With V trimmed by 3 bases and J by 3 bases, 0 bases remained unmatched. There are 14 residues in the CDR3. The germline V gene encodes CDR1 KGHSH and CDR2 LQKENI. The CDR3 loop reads CASSPDRGYNEQFF. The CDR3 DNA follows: TGTGCCAGCTCACCGGACAGGGGCTACAATGAGCAGTTCTTC.

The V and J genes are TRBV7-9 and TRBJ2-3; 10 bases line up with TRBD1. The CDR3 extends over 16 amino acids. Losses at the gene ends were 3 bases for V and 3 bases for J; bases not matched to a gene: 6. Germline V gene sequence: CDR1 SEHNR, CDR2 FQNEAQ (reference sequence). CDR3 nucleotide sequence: TGTGCCAGCAGCTTCCGGGACAGGGGTGGGACAGATACGCAGTATTTT. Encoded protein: CASSFRDRGGTDTQYF.

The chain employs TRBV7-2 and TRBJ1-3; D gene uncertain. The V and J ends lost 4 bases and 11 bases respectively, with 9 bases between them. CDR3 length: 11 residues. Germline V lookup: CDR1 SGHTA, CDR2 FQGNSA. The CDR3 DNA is TGTGCCAGCAGCTCCTACGGCCCCATATATTTT. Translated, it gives CASSSYGPIYF.

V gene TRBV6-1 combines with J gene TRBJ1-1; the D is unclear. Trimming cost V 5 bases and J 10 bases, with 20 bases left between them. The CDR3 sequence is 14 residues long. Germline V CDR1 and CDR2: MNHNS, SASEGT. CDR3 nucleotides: TGTGCCAGCAGTCCCTCCGGGCAGTTCCTCGGAGCTTTCTTT. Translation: CASSPSGQFLGAFF.

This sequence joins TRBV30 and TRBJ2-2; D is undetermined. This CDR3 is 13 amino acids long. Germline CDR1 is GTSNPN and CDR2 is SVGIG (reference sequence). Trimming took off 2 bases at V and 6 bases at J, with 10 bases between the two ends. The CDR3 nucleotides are TGTGCCTGGAGTTGGACCCAGGCCGGGGAGCTGTTTTTT. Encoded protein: CAWSWTQAGELFF.

CDR3 DNA sequence: TGCGCCAGCAGCCAAGATACAGGGTTCAATCAGCCCCAGCATTTT. It specifies CASSQDTGFNQPQHF. V usage is TRBV4-1 and J usage is TRBJ1-5; D possibly corresponds to TRBD1 (6 bases). This CDR3 is 15 amino acids long. CDR1 MGHRA and CDR2 YSYEKL come from the germline V gene. Between the trimmed V and J ends, which lost 0 bases and 3 bases, there was a span of 9 bases.

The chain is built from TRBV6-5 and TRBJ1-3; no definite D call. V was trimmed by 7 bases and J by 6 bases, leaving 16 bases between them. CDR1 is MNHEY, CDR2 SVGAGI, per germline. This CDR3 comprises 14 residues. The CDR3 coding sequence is TGTGCCAGCATTCTCTCCCCTGGGCAAAACACCATATATTTT. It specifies CASILSPGQNTIYF.

The CDR3 sequence is CASSSSGTPTDTQYF. The CDR3 nucleotides are TGTGCCAGCAGCAGCTCCGGGACCCCGACAGATACGCAGTATTTT. The V call is TRBV7-9, the J call TRBJ2-3, with D perhaps matching TRBD1 or TRBD2 (5 bases each). Per the germline V gene, CDR1 is SEHNR and CDR2 is FQNEAQ (reference sequence). V was cut by 5 bases and J by 3 bases, with 15 bases left in between. The CDR3 covers 15 residues.

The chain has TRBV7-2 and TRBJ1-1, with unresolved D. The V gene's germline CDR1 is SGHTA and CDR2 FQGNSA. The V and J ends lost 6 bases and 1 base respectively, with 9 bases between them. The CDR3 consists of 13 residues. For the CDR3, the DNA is TGTGCCAGCAGACCCGACGGGAACACTGAAGCTTTCTTT. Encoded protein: CASRPDGNTEAFF. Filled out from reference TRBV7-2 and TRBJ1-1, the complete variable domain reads GAGVSQSPSNKVTEKGKDVELRCDPISGHTALYWYRQSLGQGLEFLIYFQGNSAPDKSGLPSDRFSAERTGGSVSTLTIQRTQQEDSAVYLCASRPDGNTEAFFGQGTRLTVV.

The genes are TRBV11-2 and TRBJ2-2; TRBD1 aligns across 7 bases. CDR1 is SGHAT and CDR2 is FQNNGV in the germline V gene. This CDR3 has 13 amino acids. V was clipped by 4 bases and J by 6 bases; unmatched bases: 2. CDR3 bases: TGTGCCAGCAGCTCCCAGGGGGCCGGGGAGCTGTTTTTT. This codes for CASSSQGAGELFF.

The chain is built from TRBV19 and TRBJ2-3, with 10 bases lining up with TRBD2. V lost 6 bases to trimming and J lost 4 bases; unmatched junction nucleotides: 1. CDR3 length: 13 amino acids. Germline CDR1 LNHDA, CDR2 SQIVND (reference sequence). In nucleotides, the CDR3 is TGTGCCAGTAGACTAGCGGGGTCAGATACGCAGTATTTT. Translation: CASRLAGSDTQYF. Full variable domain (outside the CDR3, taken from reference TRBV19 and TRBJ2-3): DGGITQSPKYLFRKEGQNVTLSCEQNLNHDAMYWYRQDPGQGLRLIYYSQIVNDFQKGDIAEGYSVSREKKESFPLTVTSAQKNPTAFYLCASRLAGSDTQYFGPGTRLTVL.